Shown below are 28 T cell receptor beta chains from a single sample sequenced in a study of OX40 agonist ivuxolimab in advanced cancers. Method: immunoSEQ multiplex PCR; TCRdb's copy keeps in-frame clones and lacks some. Counted here are around 33,000 clones, roughly 84% occurring once; the ten biggest clones make up around 12%. This sample comprised CD4+ or CD8+ T cells sorted from blood, obtained in a trial of the OX40 agonist ivuxolimab. The receptors originated from an adult with an advanced solid tumor such as melanoma, head and neck, liver or kidney cancer.

This clone was seen just once. CDR3 DNA: TGTGCCTGGAGTGCCGACGGGGCACTACAAGAGACCCAGTACTTC. This translates into CAWSADGALQETQYF. The chain joins TRBV30 to TRBJ2-5; D assignment may be TRBD1 or TRBD2 (5 bases each). Germline CDR1 reads GTSNPN; CDR2 reads SVGIG (reference sequence). The CDR3 contains 15 residues. V was pared by 1 base and J by 2 bases, with 14 bases between.

The gene calls are TRBV4-3 and TRBJ2-3; weak D call: TRBD2 (6 bases). This CDR3 is built from 15 residues. V was shortened by 1 base and J by 0 bases, with 8 bases between the two germline ends. Germline values: CDR1 LGHNA, CDR2 YSLEER. CDR3: CASSQGRGSTDTQYF. CDR3 bases: TGCGCCAGCAGCCAAGGTCGGGGGAGCACAGATACGCAGTATTTT.

The gene calls are TRBV5-5 and TRBJ1-1, with D uncertain. V gave up 0 bases and J gave up 1 base, with 10 bases separating them. Looked up from germline, CDR1 is SGHKS and CDR2 is YYEKEE (reference sequence). The CDR3 loop spans 15 amino acids. Written as DNA, the CDR3 is TGTGCCAGCAGCTTGGAGCAGGTACCGAACACTGAAGCTTTCTTT. Translating gives CASSLEQVPNTEAFF.

This clone has only a few counts. This chain connects TRBV6-1 to TRBJ1-5; the D gene is possibly TRBD1 (6 bases). The V end was cut by 4 bases, the J end by 7 bases, with 20 bases between. The CDR3 runs 16 residues. Per germline, CDR1 MNHNS and CDR2 SASEGT. The CDR3 sequence: CASSATLTGLRQPQHF. CDR3 coding DNA: TGTGCCAGCAGTGCAACCCTGACAGGCCTAAGACAGCCCCAGCATTTT.

The V gene is TRBV11-2, the J gene TRBJ2-5; D might be TRBD2 (6 bases). The CDR3 runs 14 residues. Looked up from germline, CDR1 is SGHAT and CDR2 is FQNNGV. The V end lost 5 bases, the J end lost 2 bases, and 12 bases lay between the germline ends. CDR3 residues: CASSGPGVQETQYF. The CDR3 nucleotides are TGTGCCAGCAGCGGTCCGGGGGTTCAAGAGACCCAGTACTTC. Together with reference TRBV11-2 and TRBJ2-5, the CDR3 gives the full variable domain: EAGVAQSPRYKIIEKRQSVAFWCNPISGHATLYWYQQILGQGPKLLIQFQNNGVVDDSQLPKDRFSAERLKGVDSTLKIQPAKLEDSAVYLCASSGPGVQETQYFGPGTRLLVL.

The rearrangement uses TRBV7-2 and TRBJ2-5, with D perhaps matching TRBD2 (7 bases). The germline gives CDR1 SGHTA, CDR2 FQGNSA. The CDR3 covers 14 residues. The V end was cut by 5 bases, the J end by 1 base, with 11 bases between. CDR3 DNA sequence: TGTGCCAGCAGCCGGGCGGGGGCCCAAGAGACCCAGTACTTC. It translates to CASSRAGAQETQYF.

The genes are TRBV6-5 and TRBJ2-7; D is ambiguous. The V gene's germline CDR1 is MNHEY and CDR2 SVGAGI. The germline V and J ends were trimmed by 2 bases and 3 bases, with 8 bases remaining between them. This CDR3 comprises 13 residues. The CDR3 bases are TGTGCCAGCAGTTACGTGTCAGGCTACGAGCAGTACTTC. Its protein is CASSYVSGYEQYF.

The chain employs TRBV19 and TRBJ1-2; no clear D. The CDR3 consists of 12 residues. Germline CDR1 is LNHDA and CDR2 is SQIVND (reference sequence). Between the trimmed V and J ends, which lost 5 bases and 1 base, there was a span of 5 bases. The CDR3 is CASSLVNYGYTF. The CDR3 coding sequence is TGTGCCAGTAGTCTAGTTAACTATGGCTACACCTTC.

Here the CDR3 DNA reads TGTGCCAGCAGCGTTTGGACAGGGGTTAACTATGGCTACACCTTC. As protein: CASSVWTGVNYGYTF. The chain is built from TRBV9 and TRBJ1-2, with 9 bases identical to TRBD1. This CDR3 region has 15 residues. The germline CDR1 and CDR2 sequences are SGDLS and YYNGEE. Trimming cost V 2 bases and J 1 base; bases outside gene matches: 3.

The chain has TRBV27 and TRBJ2-5; tentatively, D is TRBD2 (6 bases). Germline lookup yields CDR1 MNHEY and CDR2 SMNVEV (reference sequence). V was clipped by 2 bases and J by 5 bases, with 18 bases between them. The length of the CDR3 is 16 residues. CDR3 in amino acids: CASSLGSGRKGETQYF. CDR3 DNA sequence: TGTGCCAGCAGTTTAGGATCCGGGAGAAAAGGGGAGACCCAGTACTTC.

The V call is TRBV30, the J call TRBJ2-1, with 7 positions matching TRBD2. Looked up from germline, CDR1 is GTSNPN and CDR2 is SVGIG (reference sequence). The length of the CDR3 is 14 residues. V dropped 0 bases and J dropped 4; count of bases not matched to a gene: 3. The CDR3 DNA sequence: TGTGCCTGGAGTGTGGCGGGGGTGTACAATGAGCAGTTCTTC. Amino acid sequence: CAWSVAGVYNEQFF.

This clone was seen a single time. The chain recombines TRBV7-8 with TRBJ2-1; D might be TRBD2 (5 bases). V lost 0 bases, J lost 5 bases, and 17 bases lay in between. The CDR3 has 17 amino acids. The germline CDR1 and CDR2 sequences are SGHVS and FQNEAQ. CDR3 sequence: CASSLAEAATMDNEQFF. The DNA of the CDR3 is TGTGCCAGCAGCTTAGCGGAGGCGGCTACAATGGACAATGAGCAGTTCTTC.

The chain carries TRBV7-9 and TRBJ1-3, with TRBD1 identical over 7 bases. Germline V gives CDR1 SEHNR, CDR2 FQNEAQ (reference sequence). CDR3 length equals 15 residues. V shed 2 bases and J 2 bases; nucleotides not matched to a gene: 3. The CDR3 reads CASSLRGQAGNTIYF. CDR3 DNA: TGTGCCAGCAGCTTAAGGGGGCAGGCTGGAAACACCATATATTTT.

This sequence joins TRBV5-5 and TRBJ2-5; 11 bases match TRBD2. The CDR3 spans 16 residues. The V segment lost 2 bases and the J segment 1 base; nucleotides outside the gene matches: 4. Germline CDR1 reads SGHKS; CDR2 reads YYEKEE (reference sequence). DNA of the CDR3: TGTGCCAGCAGCTTTCTAGCGGGAGGACTCCAAGAGACCCAGTACTTC. This codes for CASSFLAGGLQETQYF.

Of note for this clone: One junction end disagrees with the germline gene, perhaps due to a read error. The chain links TRBV7-3 to TRBJ2-5; TRBD1 agrees at 8 bases. This CDR3 has 14 residues. CDR1 is SGHTA and CDR2 is FQGTGA in the germline V gene. CDR3 sequence reads: CASSRRTGQEAQYF. CDR3 in DNA: TGTGCCAGCAGCCGTAGGACAGGGCAAGAGGCCCAGTACTTC.

This clone was seen just once. The chain uses TRBV6-6 and TRBJ1-1; D uncertain. Germline V gives CDR1 MNHNY, CDR2 SVGAGI (reference sequence). V was shortened by 4 bases and J by 0 bases, with 15 bases between the two germline ends. This CDR3 region has 16 residues. CDR3 DNA sequence: TGTGCCAGCAGTTTTCCGGCAGAGAATGTGAACACTGAAGCTTTCTTT. It yields the protein CASSFPAENVNTEAFF.

The chain recombines TRBV30 with TRBJ2-3; 13 bases map to TRBD2. Germline V lookup: CDR1 GTSNPN, CDR2 SVGIG (reference sequence). The J segment lost 1 base and the V segment lost 2 bases, leaving 6 bases of the junction unmatched. There are 17 residues in the CDR3. For the CDR3, the DNA is TGTGCCTGGAGTCAACTAGCGGGAGGGCGGGGCACAGATACGCAGTATTTT. Translating gives CAWSQLAGGRGTDTQYF.

This clone was observed once. The rearrangement links TRBV9 to TRBJ2-7; D perhaps matches TRBD2 (6 bases). V lost 1 base, J lost 5 bases, and 10 bases lay in between. The CDR3 is made up of 13 amino acids. Germline V gene sequence: CDR1 SGDLS, CDR2 YYNGEE. The CDR3 DNA follows: TGTGCCAGCAGCGTAACGGGAGCCCACGAGCAGTACTTC. Amino acids: CASSVTGAHEQYF.

The J gene is TRBJ2-7, the V gene TRBV7-6; D is uncertain. The CDR3 contains 12 residues. The germline V gene encodes CDR1 SGHVS and CDR2 FNYEAQ. Between the trimmed V and J ends, which lost 4 bases and 5 bases, there was a span of 9 bases. CDR3 DNA sequence: TGTGCCAGCAGCTACCGGGCCCACGAGCAGTACTTC. Amino acids: CASSYRAHEQYF.

CDR3 DNA sequence: TGTGCCAGTAGTATTTCAAGGGGGGGTTGGGACACTGAAGCTTTCTTT. Translating it yields CASSISRGGWDTEAFF. The J gene is TRBJ1-1, the V gene TRBV19; D possibly corresponds to TRBD1 (6 bases). Looked up from germline, CDR1 is LNHDA and CDR2 is SQIVND (reference sequence). The germline V and J ends were trimmed by 3 bases and 3 bases, with 17 bases remaining between them. CDR3 length: 16 amino acids.

The chain couples TRBV7-8 to TRBJ2-7; tentatively, D is TRBD1 (6 bases). CDR1 and CDR2 from the germline V gene are SGHVS and FQNEAQ. Trimming left V 2 bases short and J 3 bases short, with 20 bases between. The CDR3 covers 17 residues. Here the CDR3 DNA reads TGTGCCAGCAGCTTAAAAATAACATGGGACAATCTCTACGAGCAGTACTTC. This translates into CASSLKITWDNLYEQYF. Combining the CDR3 with reference TRBV7-8 and TRBJ2-7 gives the whole variable domain GAGVSQSPRYKVAKRGQDVALRCDPISGHVSLFWYQQALGQGPEFLTYFQNEAQLDKSGLPSDRFFAERPEGSVSTLKIQRTQQEDSAVYLCASSLKITWDNLYEQYFGPGTRLTVT.

The genes are TRBV7-6 and TRBJ1-5; a weak D match, TRBD1 (5 bases). V dropped 5 bases and J dropped 2 bases, with 13 bases sitting between them. Per the germline V gene, CDR1 is SGHVS and CDR2 is FNYEAQ. The CDR3 is 15 residues long. CDR3 amino acids: CASSPEGLGNQPQHF. CDR3 nucleotides: TGTGCCAGCAGCCCCGAGGGGTTGGGCAATCAGCCCCAGCATTTT.

The chain employs TRBV29-1 and TRBJ1-1; TRBD1 matches at 7 bases. With V trimmed by 3 bases and J by 10 bases, 2 bases remained unmatched. Germline values: CDR1 SQVTM, CDR2 ANQGSEA. The length of the CDR3 is 10 residues. The DNA for the CDR3 is TGCAGCGTTGAGCAGGGGGGAGCTTTCTTT. Translating it yields CSVEQGGAFF.

The chain is built from TRBV9 and TRBJ2-1; TRBD2 agrees at 11 bases. The V segment lost 4 bases and the J segment 6 bases; nucleotides outside the gene matches: 12. The CDR3 sequence is 17 residues long. CDR1 is SGDLS and CDR2 is YYNGEE in the germline V gene. CDR3 DNA: TGTGCCAGCAGCCCTCAAGGGGGTAGCGGGAGGGCCAATGAGCAGTTCTTC. It is translated as CASSPQGGSGRANEQFF. The full variable domain, completed using reference TRBV9 and TRBJ2-1, is DSGVTQTPKHLITATGQRVTLRCSPRSGDLSVYWYQQSLDQGLQFLIQYYNGEERAKGNILERFSAQQFPDLHSELNLSSLELGDSALYFCASSPQGGSGRANEQFFGPGTRLTVL.

This clone was recorded once. This chain links TRBV5-5 with TRBJ2-3; tentative D call: TRBD2 (6 bases). This CDR3 contains 13 residues. Germline CDR1 reads SGHKS; CDR2 reads YYEKEE (reference sequence). Trimming stripped 3 bases from V and 6 bases from J, with 11 bases between. The CDR3, as DNA: TGTGCCAGCAGCTGGGGGACTTTCGATACGCAGTATTTT. The encoded protein is CASSWGTFDTQYF.

The chain carries TRBV4-1 and TRBJ2-5; D is undetermined. Trimming shortened V by 0 bases and J by 1 base, and 9 bases separated the two germline ends. CDR3 length: 15 residues. Germline assignment: CDR1 MGHRA and CDR2 YSYEKL. CDR3 nucleotide sequence: TGCGCCAGCAGCCAAGAACGCCTGCTCCAAGAGACCCAGTACTTC. This gives the protein CASSQERLLQETQYF.

V and J are TRBV21-1 and TRBJ2-5; the listed D gene, TRBD2, was not tested against the DNA. TRBV21-1 is classified as a pseudogene. The CDR3 totals 13 residues. CDR3 in DNA: TGTGCCAACCTGGTAGGAGAAGAAGAGACCCAGTACTTC. This codes for CANLVGEEETQYF.

The chain is built from TRBV19 and TRBJ1-5; 8 bases map to TRBD1. V lost 8 bases and J lost 0; bases outside the gene matches: 6. Germline assignment: CDR1 LNHDA and CDR2 SQIVND (reference sequence). The CDR3 spans 15 residues. The CDR3: CASLLTGDSNQPQHF. CDR3 sequence (DNA): TGTGCCAGTCTCCTGACAGGGGATAGCAATCAGCCCCAGCATTTT.